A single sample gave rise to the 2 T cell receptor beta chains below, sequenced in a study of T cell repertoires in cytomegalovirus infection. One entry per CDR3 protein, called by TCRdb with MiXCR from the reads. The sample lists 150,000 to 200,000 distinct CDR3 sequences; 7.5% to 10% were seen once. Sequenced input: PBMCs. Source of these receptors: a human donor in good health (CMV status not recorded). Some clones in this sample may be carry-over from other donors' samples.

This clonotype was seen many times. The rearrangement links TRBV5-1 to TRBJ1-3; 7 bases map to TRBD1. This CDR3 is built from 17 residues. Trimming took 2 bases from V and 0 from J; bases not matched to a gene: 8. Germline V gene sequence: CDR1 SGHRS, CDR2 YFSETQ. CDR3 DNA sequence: TGCGCCAGCAGCTTCGTTCCGGGACAGCACTCTGGAAACACCATATATTTT. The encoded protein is CASSFVPGQHSGNTIYF. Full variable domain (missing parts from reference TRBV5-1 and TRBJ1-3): KAGVTQTPRYLIKTRGQQVTLSCSPISGHRSVSWYQQTPGQGLQFLFEYFSETQRNKGNFPGRFSGRQFSNSRSEMNVSTLELGDSALYLCASSFVPGQHSGNTIYFGEGSWLTVV.

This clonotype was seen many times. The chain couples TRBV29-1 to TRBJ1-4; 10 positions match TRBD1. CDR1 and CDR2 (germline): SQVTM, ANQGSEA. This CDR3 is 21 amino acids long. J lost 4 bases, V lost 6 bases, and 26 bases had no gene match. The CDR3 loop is CSVRLATFGQGEPMNNEKLFF. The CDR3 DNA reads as TGCAGCGTCCGCCTGGCCACTTTCGGACAGGGGGAACCAATGAATAATGAAAAACTGTTTTTT.